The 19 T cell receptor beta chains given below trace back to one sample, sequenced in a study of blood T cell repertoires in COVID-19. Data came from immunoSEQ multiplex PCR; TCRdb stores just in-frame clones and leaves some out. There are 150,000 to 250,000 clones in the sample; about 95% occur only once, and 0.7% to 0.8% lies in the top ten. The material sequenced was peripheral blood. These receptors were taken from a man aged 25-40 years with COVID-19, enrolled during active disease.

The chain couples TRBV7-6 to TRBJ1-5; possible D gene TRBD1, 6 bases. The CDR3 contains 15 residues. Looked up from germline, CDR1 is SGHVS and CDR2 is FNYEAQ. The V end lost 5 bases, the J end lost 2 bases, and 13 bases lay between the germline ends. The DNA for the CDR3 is TGTGCCAGCAGCCTCACAGGGACCGGCAATCAGCCCCAGCATTTT. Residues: CASSLTGTGNQPQHF.

In DNA, the CDR3 is TGTGCCAGCAGCTTACAGGGGGCAATAAATAATTCACCCCTCCACTTT. Its protein product is CASSLQGAINNSPLHF. The chain joins TRBV7-9 to TRBJ1-6, with TRBD1 identical over 8 bases. This CDR3 has 16 residues. The germline V gene has CDR1 SEHNR and CDR2 FQNEAQ (reference sequence). V gave up 2 bases and J gave up 5 bases; unmatched junction bases: 5.

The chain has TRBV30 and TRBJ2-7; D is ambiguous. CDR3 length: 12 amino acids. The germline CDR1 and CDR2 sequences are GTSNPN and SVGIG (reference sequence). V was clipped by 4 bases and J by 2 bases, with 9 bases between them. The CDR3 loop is CAWTSSAYEQYF. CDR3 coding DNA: TGTGCCTGGACCTCTTCTGCCTACGAGCAGTACTTC.

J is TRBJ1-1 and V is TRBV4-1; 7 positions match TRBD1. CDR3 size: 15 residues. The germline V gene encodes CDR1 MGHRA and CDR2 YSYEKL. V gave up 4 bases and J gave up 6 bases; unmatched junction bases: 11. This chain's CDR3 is CASSRIATGTPEAFF. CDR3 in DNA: TGCGCCAGCAGCCGGATAGCGACAGGGACTCCTGAAGCTTTCTTT.

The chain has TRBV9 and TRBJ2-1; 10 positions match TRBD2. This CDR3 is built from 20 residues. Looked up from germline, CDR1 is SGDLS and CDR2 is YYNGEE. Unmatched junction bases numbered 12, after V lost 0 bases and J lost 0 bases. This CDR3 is CASSVVSPSGGLNSYNEQFF. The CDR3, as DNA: TGTGCCAGCAGCGTAGTATCCCCTAGCGGGGGCCTTAACTCCTACAATGAGCAGTTCTTC.

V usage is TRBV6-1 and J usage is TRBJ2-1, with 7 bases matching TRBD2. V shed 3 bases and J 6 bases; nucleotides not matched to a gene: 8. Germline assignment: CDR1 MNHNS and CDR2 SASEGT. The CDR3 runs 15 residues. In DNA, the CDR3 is TGTGCCAGCAGTGAGGTTCATTGGGGGGGCAATGAGCAGTTCTTC. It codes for CASSEVHWGGNEQFF.

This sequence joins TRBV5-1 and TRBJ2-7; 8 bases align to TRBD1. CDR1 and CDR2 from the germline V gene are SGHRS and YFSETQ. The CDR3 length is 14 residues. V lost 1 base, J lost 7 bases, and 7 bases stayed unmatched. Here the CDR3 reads CASSLTQGAREQYF. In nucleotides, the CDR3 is TGCGCCAGCAGCTTGACTCAGGGGGCGAGAGAGCAGTACTTC.

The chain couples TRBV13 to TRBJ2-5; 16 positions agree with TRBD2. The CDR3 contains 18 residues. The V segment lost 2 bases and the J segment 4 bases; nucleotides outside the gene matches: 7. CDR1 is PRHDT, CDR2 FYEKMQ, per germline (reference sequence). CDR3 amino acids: CASSLFGTSGGAAETQYF. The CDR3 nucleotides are TGTGCCAGCAGCTTATTCGGGACTAGCGGGGGGGCGGCAGAGACCCAGTACTTC.

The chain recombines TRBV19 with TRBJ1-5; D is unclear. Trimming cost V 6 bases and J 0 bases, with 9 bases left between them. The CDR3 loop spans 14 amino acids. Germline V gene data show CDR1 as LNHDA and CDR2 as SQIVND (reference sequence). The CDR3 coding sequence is TGTGCCAGTAGCCTCGACATTAGCAATCAGCCCCAGCATTTT. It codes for CASSLDISNQPQHF. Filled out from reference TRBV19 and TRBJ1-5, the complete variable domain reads DGGITQSPKYLFRKEGQNVTLSCEQNLNHDAMYWYRQDPGQGLRLIYYSQIVNDFQKGDIAEGYSVSREKKESFPLTVTSAQKNPTAFYLCASSLDISNQPQHFGDGTRLSIL.

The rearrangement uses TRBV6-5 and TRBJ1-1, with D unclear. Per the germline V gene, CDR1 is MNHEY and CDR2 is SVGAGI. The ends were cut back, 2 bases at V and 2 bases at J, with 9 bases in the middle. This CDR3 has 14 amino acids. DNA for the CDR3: TGTGCCAGCAGTTACAGGAGCGGAAACACTGAAGCTTTCTTT. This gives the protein CASSYRSGNTEAFF.

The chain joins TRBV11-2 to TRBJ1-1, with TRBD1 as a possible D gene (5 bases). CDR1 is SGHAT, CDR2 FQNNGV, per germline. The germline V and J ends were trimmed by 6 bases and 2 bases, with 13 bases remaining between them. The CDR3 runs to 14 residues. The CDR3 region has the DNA TGTGCCAGCAGTTACGGACAAGCCAACACTGAAGCTTTCTTT. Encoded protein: CASSYGQANTEAFF.

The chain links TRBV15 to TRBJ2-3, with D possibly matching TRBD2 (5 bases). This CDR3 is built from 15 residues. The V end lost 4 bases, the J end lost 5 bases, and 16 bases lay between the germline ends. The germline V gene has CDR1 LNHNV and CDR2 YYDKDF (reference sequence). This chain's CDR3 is CATSNPTTMIDTQYF. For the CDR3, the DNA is TGTGCCACCAGCAATCCGACTACTATGATAGATACGCAGTATTTT. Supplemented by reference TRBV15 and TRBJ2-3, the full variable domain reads DAMVIQNPRYQVTQFGKPVTLSCSQTLNHNVMYWYQQKSSQAPKLLFHYYDKDFNNEADTPDNFQSRRPNTSFCFLDIRSPGLGDTAMYLCATSNPTTMIDTQYFGPGTRLTVL.

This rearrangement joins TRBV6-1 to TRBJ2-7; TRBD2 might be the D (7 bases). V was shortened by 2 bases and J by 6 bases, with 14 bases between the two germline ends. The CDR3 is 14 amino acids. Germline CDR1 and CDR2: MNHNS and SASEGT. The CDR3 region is CASSERWEGGEQYF. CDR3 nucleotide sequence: TGTGCCAGCAGTGAAAGGTGGGAGGGGGGCGAGCAGTACTTC.

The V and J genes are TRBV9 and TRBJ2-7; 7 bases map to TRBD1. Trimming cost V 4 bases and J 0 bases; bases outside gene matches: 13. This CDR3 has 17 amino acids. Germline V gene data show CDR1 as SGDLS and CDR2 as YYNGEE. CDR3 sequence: CASSPRIDRATSYEQYF. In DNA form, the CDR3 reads TGTGCCAGCAGCCCCCGAATCGACAGGGCAACCTCCTACGAGCAGTACTTC.

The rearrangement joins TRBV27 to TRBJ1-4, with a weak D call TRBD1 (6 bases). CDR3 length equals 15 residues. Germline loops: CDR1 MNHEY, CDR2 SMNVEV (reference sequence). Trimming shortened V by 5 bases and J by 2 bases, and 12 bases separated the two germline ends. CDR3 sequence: CASSPSGETNEKLFF. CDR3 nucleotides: TGTGCCAGCAGTCCCTCAGGGGAGACTAATGAAAAACTGTTTTTT.

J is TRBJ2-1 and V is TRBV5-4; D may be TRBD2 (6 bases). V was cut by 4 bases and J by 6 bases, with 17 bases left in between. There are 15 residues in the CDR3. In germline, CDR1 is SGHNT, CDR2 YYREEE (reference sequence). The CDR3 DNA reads TGTGCCAGCAGCCTAGGAGGCGGGACTCTCAATGAGCAGTTCTTC. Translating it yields CASSLGGGTLNEQFF. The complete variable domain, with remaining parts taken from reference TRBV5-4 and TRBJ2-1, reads ETGVTQSPTHLIKTRGQQVTLRCSSQSGHNTVSWYQQALGQGPQFIFQYYREEENGRGNFPPRFSGLQFPNYSSELNVNALELDDSALYLCASSLGGGTLNEQFFGPGTRLTVL.

CDR3 in amino acids: CASSPLAGQGVLHYGYTF. In DNA, the CDR3 is TGTGCCAGCAGCCCCCTCGCGGGACAGGGGGTGCTTCACTATGGCTACACCTTC. This sequence joins TRBV7-9 and TRBJ1-2; 11 nucleotides line up with TRBD1. The CDR3 length is 18 residues. Germline CDR1 SEHNR, CDR2 FQNEAQ (reference sequence). The J segment lost 3 bases and the V segment lost 5 bases, leaving 14 bases of the junction unmatched.

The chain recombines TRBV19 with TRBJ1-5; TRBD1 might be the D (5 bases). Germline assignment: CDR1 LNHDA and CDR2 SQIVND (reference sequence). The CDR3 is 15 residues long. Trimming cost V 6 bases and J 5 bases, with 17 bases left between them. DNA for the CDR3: TGTGCCAGTAGAACGGGGGGACGACATTATCAGCCCCAGCATTTT. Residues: CASRTGGRHYQPQHF. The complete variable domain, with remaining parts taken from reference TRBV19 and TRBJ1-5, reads DGGITQSPKYLFRKEGQNVTLSCEQNLNHDAMYWYRQDPGQGLRLIYYSQIVNDFQKGDIAEGYSVSREKKESFPLTVTSAQKNPTAFYLCASRTGGRHYQPQHFGDGTRLSIL.

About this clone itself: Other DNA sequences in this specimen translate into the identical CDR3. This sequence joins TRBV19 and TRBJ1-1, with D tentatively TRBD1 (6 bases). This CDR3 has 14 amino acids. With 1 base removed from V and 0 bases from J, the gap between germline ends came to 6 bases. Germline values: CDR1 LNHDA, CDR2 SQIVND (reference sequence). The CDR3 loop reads CASSIGQVNTEAFF. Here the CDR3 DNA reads TGTGCCAGTAGTATAGGACAGGTGAACACTGAAGCTTTCTTT. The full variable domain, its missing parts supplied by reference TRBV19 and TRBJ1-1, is DGGITQSPKYLFRKEGQNVTLSCEQNLNHDAMYWYRQDPGQGLRLIYYSQIVNDFQKGDIAEGYSVSREKKESFPLTVTSAQKNPTAFYLCASSIGQVNTEAFFGQGTRLTVV.